Below, 5 T cell receptor beta chains from the same sample are listed, as sequenced in a study of blood T cell repertoires in COVID-19 (dated by TCRdb to 2019 to 2021). Library generation was performed with the immunoSEQ multiplex PCR assay. Not all clones reach the TCRdb copy of this immuneACCESS table, which keeps in-frame sequences only. Checked studies attribute under half of the gap to unresolved V genes and leave the rest unexplained. The sample yields more than 90,000 clones; about nine tenths were counted once. The top ten constitute almost 4.5% of the sample. Sequencing was performed on peripheral blood. The receptors here all came from a man in his forties with acute or convalescent COVID-19.

This chain connects TRBV7-2 to TRBJ2-2; D is uncertain. The germline CDR1 and CDR2 sequences are SGHTA and FQGNSA. The CDR3 length is 12 residues. V lost 4 bases and J 8 bases, leaving 8 bases between the germline ends. CDR3 sequence (DNA): TGTGCCAGCAGCTCCCTTTTTGGGGAGCTGTTTTTT. This encodes CASSSLFGELFF.

The rearrangement joins TRBV30 to TRBJ1-5, with D tentatively TRBD1 (5 bases). The CDR3 runs to 15 residues. In germline, CDR1 is GTSNPN, CDR2 SVGIG (reference sequence). V dropped 0 bases and J dropped 1 base, with 10 bases sitting between them. CDR3 sequence (DNA): TGTGCCTGGAGTGTTTGGGGGGGAAGCAATCAGCCCCAGCATTTT. Its translation is CAWSVWGGSNQPQHF.

The V and J genes are TRBV28 and TRBJ1-2, with D possibly matching TRBD1 (6 bases). CDR1 is MDHEN, CDR2 SYDVKM, per germline. The CDR3 is made up of 16 amino acids. V dropped 2 bases and J dropped 8 bases, with 21 bases sitting between them. The CDR3: CASSLGRPRTARGYTF. The CDR3 region has the DNA TGTGCCAGCAGTTTAGGTAGGCCCAGGACAGCCCGAGGCTACACCTTC.

The rearrangement joins TRBV30 to TRBJ1-1, with TRBD1 matching 9 bases. Germline trimming cut 4 bases from V and 1 base from J; bases unmatched to any gene: 1. Germline V gene sequence: CDR1 GTSNPN, CDR2 SVGIG (reference sequence). The CDR3 consists of 13 residues. CDR3 sequence (DNA): TGTGCCTGGATGGGACAGGGGAACACTGAAGCTTTCTTT. Its protein is CAWMGQGNTEAFF. Based on the CDR3 plus reference TRBV30 and TRBJ1-1, the full variable domain is SQTIHQWPATLVQPVGSPLSLECTVEGTSNPNLYWYRQAAGRGLQLLFYSVGIGQISSEVPQNLSASRPQDRQFILSSKKLLLSDSGFYLCAWMGQGNTEAFFGQGTRLTVV.

This chain links TRBV11-2 with TRBJ2-1; tentatively, D is TRBD2 (6 bases). In germline, CDR1 is SGHAT, CDR2 FQNNGV. The length of the CDR3 is 17 residues. V lost 2 bases and J lost 5, with 19 bases in between. The CDR3 nucleotides read TGTGCCAGCAGCTTAAGGTGGGAGGCCCTATCGAACAATGAGCAGTTCTTC. It yields the protein CASSLRWEALSNNEQFF.